This T cell receptor beta chain stems from a study of cytomegalovirus exposure and HLA in healthy donors. In the study overall: Inside one of the first data releases sat about 85 million unique TCRs taken from HLA-typed donors. Study findings and constraints: The authors later found HLA-associated TCR beta chains more clonally expanded than equally common others. A missense DCLRE1C variant was associated with V- and J-gene trimming of TCR beta chains in a later analysis, and an independent cohort replicated the association.

Primers for the PCR totalled 60 Vbeta and 13 Jbeta. This table comes from immunoSEQ multiplex PCR, and its TCRdb copy is limited to in-frame clones, with some not included. The sample has 200,000 to 300,000 clones; 70% to 90% are singletons. Worth noting for this clone: The antigen is undetermined.

Germline loops: CDR1 SGHNT, CDR2 YYREEE (reference sequence). V was shortened by 2 bases and J by 6 bases, with 5 bases between the two germline ends. The CDR3 sequence is 12 residues long. Input material: PBMCs. The V and J genes are TRBV5-4 and TRBJ1-4; no clear D. The receptor's source is a girl aged 2-10 years in good health and CMV-seronegative. CDR3 in amino acids: CASSLRDEKLFF. DNA of the CDR3: TGTGCCAGCAGCTTAAGAGATGAAAAACTGTTTTTT.